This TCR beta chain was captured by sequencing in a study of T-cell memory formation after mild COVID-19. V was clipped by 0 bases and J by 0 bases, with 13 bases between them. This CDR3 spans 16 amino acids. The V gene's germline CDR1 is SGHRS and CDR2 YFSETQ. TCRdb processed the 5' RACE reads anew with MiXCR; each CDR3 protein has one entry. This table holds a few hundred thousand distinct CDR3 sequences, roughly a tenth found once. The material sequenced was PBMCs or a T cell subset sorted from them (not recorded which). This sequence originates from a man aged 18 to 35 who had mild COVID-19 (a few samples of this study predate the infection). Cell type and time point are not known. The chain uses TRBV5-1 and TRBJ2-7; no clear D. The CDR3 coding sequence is TGCGCCAGCAGCTTGGCCGCAGACATCAGCTCCTACGAGCAGTACTTC. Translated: CASSLAADISSYEQYF.